These 12 T cell receptor beta chains came from one sample sequenced in a study of T cell responses to AZD1222 COVID-19 vaccine. Generated by immunoSEQ multiplex PCR, the TCRdb table keeps only in-frame clones and is missing some. This table holds some 120,000 clones, approximately 88% found once. Sequenced material: peripheral blood, taken on day 0 of AZD1222 vaccination. Receptor source: an adult in good health.

The chain combines TRBV5-1 with TRBJ2-3, with a possible D match to TRBD1 (6 bases). The CDR3 contains 15 residues. Looked up from germline, CDR1 is SGHRS and CDR2 is YFSETQ. Trimming stripped 0 bases from V and 9 bases from J, with 17 bases between. The CDR3 sequence is CASSLADRSQGTQYF. The CDR3 nucleotides are TGCGCCAGCAGCTTGGCAGACAGATCCCAGGGGACGCAGTATTTT.

The CDR3 sequence is CASSLGWDNQPQHF. As DNA, the CDR3 is TGTGCCAGCAGCTTAGGATGGGACAACCAGCCCCAGCATTTT. The chain recombines TRBV7-8 with TRBJ1-5, with a tentative D call TRBD1 (6 bases). Germline loops: CDR1 SGHVS, CDR2 FQNEAQ. CDR3 length equals 14 residues. Deletions cut 1 base from V and 7 bases from J, with 11 bases between.

This chain connects TRBV3-1 (or the pseudogene TRBV3-2) to TRBJ2-7; D remains ambiguous. In germline, CDR1 is LGHDT, CDR2 YNNKEL (reference sequence). V lost 0 bases to trimming and J lost 2 bases, with 8 bases between them. CDR3 size: 14 residues. CDR3: CASSQDPGPYEQYF. CDR3 bases: TGTGCCAGCAGCCAAGATCCCGGACCCTACGAGCAGTACTTC.

This chain joins TRBV15 and TRBJ1-2; D may be TRBD1 (6 bases). This CDR3 region has 15 residues. Trimming took off 4 bases at V and 4 bases at J, with 16 bases between the two ends. Germline values: CDR1 LNHNV, CDR2 YYDKDF (reference sequence). The CDR3 reads CATSTRDTTSYGYTF. DNA for the CDR3: TGTGCCACCAGCACCCGGGACACGACGTCCTATGGCTACACCTTC.

The V and J genes are TRBV5-1 and TRBJ2-3; 8 bases match TRBD2. CDR3 size: 13 residues. J lost 4 bases, V lost 4 bases, and 2 bases had no gene match. Germline CDR1 reads SGHRS; CDR2 reads YFSETQ. Written as DNA, the CDR3 is TGCGCCAGCAGCCGGGGGGGCGCAGATACGCAGTATTTT. This sequence encodes CASSRGGADTQYF. Variable domain in full (rest from reference TRBV5-1 and TRBJ2-3): KAGVTQTPRYLIKTRGQQVTLSCSPISGHRSVSWYQQTPGQGLQFLFEYFSETQRNKGNFPGRFSGRQFSNSRSEMNVSTLELGDSALYLCASSRGGADTQYFGPGTRLTVL.

In regard to this clone: The same CDR3 also results from other DNA sequences found in this sample. In nucleotides, the CDR3 is TGCGCCAGCAGCCTTAGCGGAAGCTCCTACAATGAGCAGTTCTTC. This gives the protein CASSLSGSSYNEQFF. This chain uses TRBV5-1 with TRBJ2-1; a possible D gene is TRBD2 (6 bases). V was clipped by 4 bases and J by 0 bases, with 11 bases between them. CDR1 and CDR2 from the germline V gene are SGHRS and YFSETQ. The CDR3 loop spans 15 amino acids.

The chain recombines TRBV14 with TRBJ2-3; 10 positions agree with TRBD2. Germline loops: CDR1 SGHDN, CDR2 FVKESK. The junction had 14 bases not matched to a gene; V was cut back by 8 bases and J by 6 bases. The CDR3 extends over 16 amino acids. CDR3 region: CASFGPVAGGWDTQYF. The CDR3 nucleotides read TGTGCCAGCTTTGGGCCAGTAGCGGGGGGATGGGATACGCAGTATTTT. Full variable domain (outside the CDR3, taken from reference TRBV14 and TRBJ2-3): EAGVTQFPSHSVIEKGQTVTLRCDPISGHDNLYWYRRVMGKEIKFLLHFVKESKQDESGMPNNRFLAERTGGTYSTLKVQPAELEDSGVYFCASFGPVAGGWDTQYFGPGTRLTVL.

The V call is TRBV5-1, the J call TRBJ2-1, with D tentatively TRBD2 (7 bases). Germline V lookup: CDR1 SGHRS, CDR2 YFSETQ. This CDR3 has 16 residues. V lost 3 bases and J lost 6, with 19 bases in between. The DNA of the CDR3 is TGCGCCAGCAGCTCTGGGGGGGCGGGTCTAGTCAATGAGCAGTTCTTC. This codes for CASSSGGAGLVNEQFF.

The rearrangement joins TRBV7-9 to TRBJ2-3, with 7 bases aligning to TRBD1. The CDR3 is made up of 15 amino acids. J gave up 6 bases and V 3 bases, and 9 bases lay outside the gene matches. CDR1 is SEHNR, CDR2 FQNEAQ, per germline (reference sequence). DNA of the CDR3: TGTGCCAGCAGCTTTGAGGGGGCGTTTGGGGATACGCAGTATTTT. This translates into CASSFEGAFGDTQYF.

The sample holds a few counts of this clone. The V call is TRBV15, the J call TRBJ1-2, with D possibly being TRBD1 (5 bases). Trimming took 2 bases from V and 4 from J, leaving 14 bases between them. The CDR3 contains 15 residues. Germline V CDR1 and CDR2: LNHNV, YYDKDF (reference sequence). The CDR3 loop is CATSRSGTGVYGYTF. The CDR3 coding sequence is TGTGCCACCAGCAGATCCGGGACGGGAGTCTATGGCTACACCTTC.

The count of this clone is one. This chain uses TRBV7-2 with TRBJ2-3; maybe TRBD1 (6 bases). CDR1 is SGHTA and CDR2 is FQGNSA in the germline V gene. V lost 5 bases and J lost 3, with 9 bases in between. The CDR3 contains 13 residues. The CDR3 bases are TGTGCCAGCAGCCCCGGACAGACAGATACGCAGTATTTT. Amino acids: CASSPGQTDTQYF.

This rearrangement joins TRBV27 to TRBJ2-7; 10 bases line up with TRBD1. The CDR3 consists of 14 residues. Trimming took 5 bases from V and 4 from J; bases not matched to a gene: 5. The germline CDR1 and CDR2 sequences are MNHEY and SMNVEV (reference sequence). The CDR3 reads CASSATGGRYEQYF. DNA of the CDR3: TGTGCCAGCAGTGCGACAGGGGGCCGTTACGAGCAGTACTTC.